This TCR beta chain emerged from a study of CD4 and CD8 cells across lung adenocarcinoma regions. Donors had localized lung adenocarcinoma, a non-small cell lung cancer. Trimming took 1 base from V and 6 from J, leaving 3 bases between them. This CDR3 region has 11 residues. Per the germline V gene, CDR1 is SGHTA and CDR2 is FQGNSA. One entry per CDR3 protein, called by TCRdb with MiXCR from the PCR reads. The sample holds around 20,000 distinct CDR3 sequences, around 50% seen once. This chain connects TRBV7-2 to TRBJ1-1; D is ambiguous. The receptor was derived from a male donor with lung adenocarcinoma. The CD4 and CD8 labels of this study may be unreliable. Input material: CD8+ T cells from the margin of a lung tumor. The CDR3 loop reads CASSLVAEAFF. In nucleotides, the CDR3 is TGTGCCAGCAGCTTAGTCGCTGAAGCTTTCTTT.